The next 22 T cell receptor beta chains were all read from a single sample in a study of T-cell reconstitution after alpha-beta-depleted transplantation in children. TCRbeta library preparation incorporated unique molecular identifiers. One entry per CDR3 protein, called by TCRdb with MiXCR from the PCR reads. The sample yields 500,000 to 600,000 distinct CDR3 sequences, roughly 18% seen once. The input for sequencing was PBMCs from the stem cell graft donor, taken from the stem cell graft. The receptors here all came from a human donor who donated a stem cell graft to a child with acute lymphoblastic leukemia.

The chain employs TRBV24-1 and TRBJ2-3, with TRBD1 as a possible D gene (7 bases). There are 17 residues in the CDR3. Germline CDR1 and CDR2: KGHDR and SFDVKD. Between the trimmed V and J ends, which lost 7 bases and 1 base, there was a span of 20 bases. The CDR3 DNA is TGTGCCACCAGCGACCCCGCGAGCAGGGGGGGCACAGATACGCAGTATTTT. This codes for CATSDPASRGGTDTQYF.

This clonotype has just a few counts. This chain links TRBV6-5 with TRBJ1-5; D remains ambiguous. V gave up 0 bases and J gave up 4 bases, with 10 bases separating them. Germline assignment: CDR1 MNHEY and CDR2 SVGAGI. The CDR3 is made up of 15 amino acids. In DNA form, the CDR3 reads TGTGCCAGCAGTTACTCCGGGCAGACAAATCAGCCCCAGCATTTT. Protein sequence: CASSYSGQTNQPQHF.

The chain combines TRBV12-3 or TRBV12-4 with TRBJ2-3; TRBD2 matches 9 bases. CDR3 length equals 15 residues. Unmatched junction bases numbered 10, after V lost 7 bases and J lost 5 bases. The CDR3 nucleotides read TGTGCCAGCACCCTGGTGGCGGGAGGGGTAGATACGCAGTATTTT. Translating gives CASTLVAGGVDTQYF.

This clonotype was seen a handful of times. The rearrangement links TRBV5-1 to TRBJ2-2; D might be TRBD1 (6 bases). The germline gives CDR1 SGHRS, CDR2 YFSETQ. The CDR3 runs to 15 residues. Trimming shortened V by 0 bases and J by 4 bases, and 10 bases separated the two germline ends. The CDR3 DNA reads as TGCGCCAGCAGCTTGGAACAGGGAAGCACCGGGGAGCTGTTTTTT. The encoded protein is CASSLEQGSTGELFF.

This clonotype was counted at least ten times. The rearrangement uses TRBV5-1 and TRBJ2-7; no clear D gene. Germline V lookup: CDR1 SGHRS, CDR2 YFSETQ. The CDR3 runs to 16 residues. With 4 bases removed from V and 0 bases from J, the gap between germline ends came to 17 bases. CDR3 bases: TGCGCCAGCAGCCCCCAGTGGCGGTCAAGCTCCTACGAGCAGTACTTC. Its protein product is CASSPQWRSSSYEQYF.

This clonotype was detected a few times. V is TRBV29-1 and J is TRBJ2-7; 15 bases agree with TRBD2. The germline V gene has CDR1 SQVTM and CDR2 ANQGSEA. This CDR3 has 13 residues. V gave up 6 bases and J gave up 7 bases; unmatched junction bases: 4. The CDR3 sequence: CSVGTSGRNEQYF. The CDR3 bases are TGCAGCGTCGGGACTAGCGGGAGGAATGAGCAGTACTTC.

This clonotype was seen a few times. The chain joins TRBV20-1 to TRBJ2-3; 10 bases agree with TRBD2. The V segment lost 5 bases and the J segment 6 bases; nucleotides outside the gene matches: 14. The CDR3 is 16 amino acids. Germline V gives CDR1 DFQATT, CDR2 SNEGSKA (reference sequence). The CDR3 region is CSAPTGTSVLGDTQYF. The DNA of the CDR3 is TGCAGTGCTCCAACCGGGACTAGCGTGCTAGGGGATACGCAGTATTTT.

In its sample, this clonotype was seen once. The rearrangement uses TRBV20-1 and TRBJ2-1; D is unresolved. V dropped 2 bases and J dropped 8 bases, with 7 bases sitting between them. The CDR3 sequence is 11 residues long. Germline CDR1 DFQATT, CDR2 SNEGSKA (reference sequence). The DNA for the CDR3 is TGCAGTGCTAGACAGCTCGATGAGCAGTTCTTC. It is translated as CSARQLDEQFF.

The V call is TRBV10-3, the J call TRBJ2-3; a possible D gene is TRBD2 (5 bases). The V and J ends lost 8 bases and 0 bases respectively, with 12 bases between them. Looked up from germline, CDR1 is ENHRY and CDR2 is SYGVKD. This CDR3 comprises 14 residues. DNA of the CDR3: TGTGCCATCGGTACAGCGGTTAGCACAGATACGCAGTATTTT. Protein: CAIGTAVSTDTQYF.

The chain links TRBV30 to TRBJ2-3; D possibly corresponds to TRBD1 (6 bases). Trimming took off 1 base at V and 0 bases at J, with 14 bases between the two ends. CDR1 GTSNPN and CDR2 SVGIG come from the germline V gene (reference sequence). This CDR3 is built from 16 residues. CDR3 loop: CAWSGAARGSTDTQYF. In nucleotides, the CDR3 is TGTGCCTGGAGTGGTGCTGCCAGGGGAAGCACAGATACGCAGTATTTT.

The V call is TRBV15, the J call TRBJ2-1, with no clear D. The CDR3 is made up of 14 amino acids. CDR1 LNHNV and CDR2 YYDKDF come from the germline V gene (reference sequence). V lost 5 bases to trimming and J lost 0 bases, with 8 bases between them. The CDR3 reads CATSGWSSYNEQFF. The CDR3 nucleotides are TGTGCCACCAGCGGCTGGAGCTCCTACAATGAGCAGTTCTTC.

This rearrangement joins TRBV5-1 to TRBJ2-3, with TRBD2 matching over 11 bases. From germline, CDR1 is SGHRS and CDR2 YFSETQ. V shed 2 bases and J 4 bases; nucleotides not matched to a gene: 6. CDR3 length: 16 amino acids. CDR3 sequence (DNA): TGCGCCAGCAGCTTATTAACTAGCGGGAGCGCAGATACGCAGTATTTT. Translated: CASSLLTSGSADTQYF.

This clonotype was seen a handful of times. In nucleotides, the CDR3 is TGCGCCAGCAGCTTCGGGACAGAAGATCAGCCCCAGCATTTT. Protein product: CASSFGTEDQPQHF. This chain joins TRBV5-1 and TRBJ1-5; 7 positions match TRBD1. There are 14 residues in the CDR3. The germline CDR1 and CDR2 sequences are SGHRS and YFSETQ. J was trimmed by 5 bases and V by 2 bases; bases with no gene match: 4.

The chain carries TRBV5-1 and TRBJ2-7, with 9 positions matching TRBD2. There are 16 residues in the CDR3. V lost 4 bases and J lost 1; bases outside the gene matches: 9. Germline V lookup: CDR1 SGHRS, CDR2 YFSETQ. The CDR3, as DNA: TGCGCCAGCAGCCTTGACGGACTAGCGACATCCTACGAGCAGTACTTC. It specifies CASSLDGLATSYEQYF. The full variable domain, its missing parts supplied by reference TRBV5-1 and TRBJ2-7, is KAGVTQTPRYLIKTRGQQVTLSCSPISGHRSVSWYQQTPGQGLQFLFEYFSETQRNKGNFPGRFSGRQFSNSRSEMNVSTLELGDSALYLCASSLDGLATSYEQYFGPGTRLTVT.

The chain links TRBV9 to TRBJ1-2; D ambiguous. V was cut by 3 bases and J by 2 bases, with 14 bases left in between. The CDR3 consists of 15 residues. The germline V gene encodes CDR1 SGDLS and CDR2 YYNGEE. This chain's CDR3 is CASSGGRLRNYGYTF. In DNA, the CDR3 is TGTGCCAGCAGCGGAGGACGGCTAAGGAACTATGGCTACACCTTC.

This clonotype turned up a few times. The CDR3 loop is CASSPPGTGTILAKNIQYF. CDR3 coding DNA: TGTGCCAGCAGCCCCCCCGGGACGGGCACCATTTTAGCCAAAAACATTCAGTACTTC. The gene calls are TRBV11-1 and TRBJ2-4; D may correspond to TRBD1 or TRBD2 (5 bases each). The germline gives CDR1 SGHAT, CDR2 FQDESV (reference sequence). The CDR3 loop spans 19 amino acids. The ends were cut back, 5 bases at V and 0 bases at J, with 23 bases in the middle.

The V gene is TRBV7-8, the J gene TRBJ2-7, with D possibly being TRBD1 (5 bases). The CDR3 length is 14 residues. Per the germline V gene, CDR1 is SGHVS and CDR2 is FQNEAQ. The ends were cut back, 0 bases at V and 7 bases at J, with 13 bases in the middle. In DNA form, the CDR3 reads TGTGCCAGCAGCTTAGCAGGGGTTTCCGGGGAGCAGTACTTC. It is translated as CASSLAGVSGEQYF.

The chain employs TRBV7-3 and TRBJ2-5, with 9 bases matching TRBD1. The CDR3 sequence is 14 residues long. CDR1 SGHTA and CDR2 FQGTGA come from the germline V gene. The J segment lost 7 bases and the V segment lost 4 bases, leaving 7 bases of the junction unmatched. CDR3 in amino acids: CASSSGTGSRTQYF. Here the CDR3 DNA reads TGTGCCAGCAGCTCCGGGACAGGGTCCAGGACCCAGTACTTC.

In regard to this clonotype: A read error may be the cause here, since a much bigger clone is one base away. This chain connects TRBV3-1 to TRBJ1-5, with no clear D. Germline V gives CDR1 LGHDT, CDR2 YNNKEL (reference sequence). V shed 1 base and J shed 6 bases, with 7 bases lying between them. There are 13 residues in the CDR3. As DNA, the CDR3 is TGTGCCAGCAGCCAAGTTGGCACTCAGCCCCAGCATTTT. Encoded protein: CASSQVGTQPQHF. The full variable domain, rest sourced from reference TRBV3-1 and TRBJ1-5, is DTAVSQTPKYLVTQMGNDKSIKCEQNLGHDTMYWYKQDSKKFLKIMFSYNNKELIINETVPNRFSPKSPDKAHLNLHINSLELGDSAVYFCASSQVGTQPQHFGDGTRLSIL.

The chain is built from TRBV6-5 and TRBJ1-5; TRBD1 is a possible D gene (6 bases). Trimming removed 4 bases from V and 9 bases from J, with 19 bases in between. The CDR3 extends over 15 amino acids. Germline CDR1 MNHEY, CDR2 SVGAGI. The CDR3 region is CASSLDGQGRWPQHF. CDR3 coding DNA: TGTGCCAGCAGTTTGGACGGGCAGGGGCGATGGCCCCAGCATTTT.

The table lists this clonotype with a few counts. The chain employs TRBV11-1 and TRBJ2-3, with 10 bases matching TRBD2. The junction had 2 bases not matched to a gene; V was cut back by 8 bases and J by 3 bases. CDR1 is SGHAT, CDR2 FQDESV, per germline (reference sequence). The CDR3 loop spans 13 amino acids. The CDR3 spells CASQLAGTDTQYF. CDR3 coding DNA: TGTGCCAGCCAACTAGCGGGAACAGATACGCAGTATTTT.

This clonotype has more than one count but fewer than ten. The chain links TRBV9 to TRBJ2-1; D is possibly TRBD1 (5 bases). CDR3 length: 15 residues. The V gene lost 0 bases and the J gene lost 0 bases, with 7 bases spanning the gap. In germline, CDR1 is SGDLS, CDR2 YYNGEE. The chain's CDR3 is CASSVGTTSYNEQFF. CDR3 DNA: TGTGCCAGCAGCGTAGGGACAACCTCCTACAATGAGCAGTTCTTC.